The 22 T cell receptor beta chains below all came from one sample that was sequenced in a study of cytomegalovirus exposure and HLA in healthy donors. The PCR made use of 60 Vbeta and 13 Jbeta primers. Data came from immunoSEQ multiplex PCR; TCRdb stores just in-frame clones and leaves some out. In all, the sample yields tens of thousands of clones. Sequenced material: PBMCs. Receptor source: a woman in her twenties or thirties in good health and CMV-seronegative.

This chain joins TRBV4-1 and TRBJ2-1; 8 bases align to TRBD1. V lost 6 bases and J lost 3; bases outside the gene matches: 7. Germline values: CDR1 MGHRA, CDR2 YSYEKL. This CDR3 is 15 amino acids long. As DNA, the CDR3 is TGCGCCAGCAGTCGATTACAGGGGGGCTACAATGAGCAGTTCTTC. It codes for CASSRLQGGYNEQFF.

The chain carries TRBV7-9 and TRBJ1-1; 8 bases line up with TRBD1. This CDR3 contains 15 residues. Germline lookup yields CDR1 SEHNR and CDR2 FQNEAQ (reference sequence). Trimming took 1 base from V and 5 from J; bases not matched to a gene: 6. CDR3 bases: TGTGCCAGCAGCTTAGTTGACAGGGGTTGGACTGAAGCTTTCTTT. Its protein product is CASSLVDRGWTEAFF.

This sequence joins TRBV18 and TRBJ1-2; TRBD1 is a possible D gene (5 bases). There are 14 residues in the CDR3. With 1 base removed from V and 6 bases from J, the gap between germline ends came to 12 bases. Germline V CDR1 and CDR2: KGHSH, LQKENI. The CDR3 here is CASSPLGALDGYTF. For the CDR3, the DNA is TGTGCCAGCTCACCACTTGGGGCACTTGATGGCTACACCTTC.

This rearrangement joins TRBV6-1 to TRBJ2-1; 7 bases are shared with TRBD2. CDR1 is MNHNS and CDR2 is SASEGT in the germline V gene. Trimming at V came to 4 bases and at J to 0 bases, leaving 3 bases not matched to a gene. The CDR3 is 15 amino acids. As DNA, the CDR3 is TGTGCCAGCAGTGCCCGCGGGAGCTCCTACAATGAGCAGTTCTTC. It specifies CASSARGSSYNEQFF.

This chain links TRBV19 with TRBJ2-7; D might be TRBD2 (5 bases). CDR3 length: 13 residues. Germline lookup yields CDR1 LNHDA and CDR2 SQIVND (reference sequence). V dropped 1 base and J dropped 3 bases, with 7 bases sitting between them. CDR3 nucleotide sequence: TGTGCCAGTAGTATAGCCCGGGACTACGAGCAGTACTTC. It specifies CASSIARDYEQYF.

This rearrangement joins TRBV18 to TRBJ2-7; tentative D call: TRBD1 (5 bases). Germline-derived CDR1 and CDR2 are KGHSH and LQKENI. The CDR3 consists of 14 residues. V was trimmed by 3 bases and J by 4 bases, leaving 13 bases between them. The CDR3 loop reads CASSPDASGYEQYF. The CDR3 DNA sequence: TGTGCCAGCTCACCGGATGCCTCAGGGTACGAGCAGTACTTC.

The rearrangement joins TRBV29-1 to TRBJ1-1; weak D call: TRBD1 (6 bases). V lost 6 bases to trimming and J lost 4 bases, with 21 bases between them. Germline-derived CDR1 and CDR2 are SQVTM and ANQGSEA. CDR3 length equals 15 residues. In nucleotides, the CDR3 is TGCAGCGTCCCCGTGGGGGCTTTTGGTGGCACTGAAGCTTTCTTT. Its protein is CSVPVGAFGGTEAFF.

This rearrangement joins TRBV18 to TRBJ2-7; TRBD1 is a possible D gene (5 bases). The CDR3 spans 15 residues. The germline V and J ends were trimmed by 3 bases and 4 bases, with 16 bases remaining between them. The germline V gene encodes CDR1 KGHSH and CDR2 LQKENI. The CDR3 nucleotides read TGTGCCAGCTCACCTCTATTGACAGCCAATTACGAGCAGTACTTC. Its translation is CASSPLLTANYEQYF.

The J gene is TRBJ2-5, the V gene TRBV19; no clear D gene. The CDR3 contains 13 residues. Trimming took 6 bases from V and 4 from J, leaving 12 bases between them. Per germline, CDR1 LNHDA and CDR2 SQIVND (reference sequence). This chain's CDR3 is CASSHDSGETQYF. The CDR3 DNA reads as TGTGCCAGTAGCCACGACTCGGGAGAGACCCAGTACTTC.

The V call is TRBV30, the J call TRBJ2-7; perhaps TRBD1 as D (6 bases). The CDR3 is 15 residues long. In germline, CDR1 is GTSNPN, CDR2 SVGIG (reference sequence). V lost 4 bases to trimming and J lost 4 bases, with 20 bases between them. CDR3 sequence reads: CAWTPWDKNIYEQYF. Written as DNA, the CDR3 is TGTGCCTGGACCCCCTGGGACAAAAATATTTACGAGCAGTACTTC.

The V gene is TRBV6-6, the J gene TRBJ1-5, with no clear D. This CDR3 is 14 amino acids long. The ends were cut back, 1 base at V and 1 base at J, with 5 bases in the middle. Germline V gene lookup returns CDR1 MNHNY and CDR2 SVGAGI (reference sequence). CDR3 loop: CASSYLGSNQPQHF. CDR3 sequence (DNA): TGTGCCAGCAGTTACTTGGGCAGCAATCAGCCCCAGCATTTT.

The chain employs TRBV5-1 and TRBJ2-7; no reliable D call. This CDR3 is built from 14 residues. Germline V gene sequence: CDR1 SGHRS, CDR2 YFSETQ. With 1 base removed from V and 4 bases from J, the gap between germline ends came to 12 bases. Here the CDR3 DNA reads TGCGCCAGCAGCTTGAGTCCCCCCGCGTACGAGCAGTACTTC. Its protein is CASSLSPPAYEQYF. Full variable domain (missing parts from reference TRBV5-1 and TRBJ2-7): KAGVTQTPRYLIKTRGQQVTLSCSPISGHRSVSWYQQTPGQGLQFLFEYFSETQRNKGNFPGRFSGRQFSNSRSEMNVSTLELGDSALYLCASSLSPPAYEQYFGPGTRLTVT.

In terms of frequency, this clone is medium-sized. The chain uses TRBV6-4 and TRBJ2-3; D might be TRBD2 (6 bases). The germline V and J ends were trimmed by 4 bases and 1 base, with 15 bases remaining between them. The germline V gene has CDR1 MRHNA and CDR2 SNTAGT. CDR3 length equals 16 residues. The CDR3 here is CASSARSGGGTDTQYF. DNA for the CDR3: TGTGCCAGCAGTGCCCGTAGCGGAGGGGGCACAGATACGCAGTATTTT.

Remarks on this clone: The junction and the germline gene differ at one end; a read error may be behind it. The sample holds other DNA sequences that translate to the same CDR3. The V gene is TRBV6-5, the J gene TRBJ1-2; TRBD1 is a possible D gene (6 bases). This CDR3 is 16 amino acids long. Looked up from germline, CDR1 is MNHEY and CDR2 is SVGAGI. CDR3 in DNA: TGTGCCAGCAGTTTCTTCTCAGGGGACCTTTTCGATGGTTACACCTTC. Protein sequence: CASSFFSGDLFDGYTF.

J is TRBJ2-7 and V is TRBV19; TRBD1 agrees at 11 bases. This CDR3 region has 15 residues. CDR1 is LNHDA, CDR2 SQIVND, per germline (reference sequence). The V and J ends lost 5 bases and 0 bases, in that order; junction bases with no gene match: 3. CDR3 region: CASSPGTGGSYEQYF. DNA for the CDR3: TGTGCCAGTAGTCCCGGGACAGGGGGCTCCTACGAGCAGTACTTC.

CDR3 loop: CASSPRTRADSEGVDTQYF. The CDR3 DNA sequence: TGTGCCAGCTCACCACGGACCCGGGCCGACAGCGAGGGGGTAGATACGCAGTATTTT. The chain combines TRBV18 with TRBJ2-3; D perhaps matches TRBD1 (6 bases). The CDR3 is 19 residues long. Trimming took off 1 base at V and 5 bases at J, with 25 bases between the two ends. The germline gives CDR1 KGHSH, CDR2 LQKENI. The whole variable domain, filled in from reference TRBV18 and TRBJ2-3, reads NAGVMQNPRHLVRRRGQEARLRCSPMKGHSHVYWYRQLPEEGLKFMVYLQKENIIDESGMPKERFSAEFPKEGPSILRIQQVVRGDSAAYFCASSPRTRADSEGVDTQYFGPGTRLTVL.

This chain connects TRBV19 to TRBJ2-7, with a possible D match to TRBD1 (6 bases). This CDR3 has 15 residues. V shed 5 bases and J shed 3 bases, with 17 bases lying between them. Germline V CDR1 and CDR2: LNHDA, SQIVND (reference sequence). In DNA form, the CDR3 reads TGTGCCAGTAGTGATAAACAGGGCTTTCTCTACGAGCAGTACTTC. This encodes CASSDKQGFLYEQYF. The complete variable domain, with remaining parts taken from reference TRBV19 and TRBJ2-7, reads DGGITQSPKYLFRKEGQNVTLSCEQNLNHDAMYWYRQDPGQGLRLIYYSQIVNDFQKGDIAEGYSVSREKKESFPLTVTSAQKNPTAFYLCASSDKQGFLYEQYFGPGTRLTVT.

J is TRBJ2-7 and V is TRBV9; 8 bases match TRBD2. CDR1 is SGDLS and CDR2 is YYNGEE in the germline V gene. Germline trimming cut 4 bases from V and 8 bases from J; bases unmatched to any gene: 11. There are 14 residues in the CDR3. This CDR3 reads CASSMRGAGGKQYF. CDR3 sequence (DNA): TGTGCCAGCAGCATGCGGGGGGCCGGGGGGAAGCAGTACTTC. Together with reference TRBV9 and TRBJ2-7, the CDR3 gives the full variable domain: DSGVTQTPKHLITATGQRVTLRCSPRSGDLSVYWYQQSLDQGLQFLIQYYNGEERAKGNILERFSAQQFPDLHSELNLSSLELGDSALYFCASSMRGAGGKQYFGPGTRLTVT.

The CDR3 sequence is CAWRDQGGTEAFF. For the CDR3, the DNA is TGTGCCTGGAGGGACCAGGGGGGCACTGAAGCTTTCTTT. The chain couples TRBV30 to TRBJ1-1, with TRBD1 matching over 7 bases. The trim removed 3 bases at V and 4 bases at J, leaving 5 bases unmatched. Germline assignment: CDR1 GTSNPN and CDR2 SVGIG (reference sequence). This CDR3 is 13 amino acids long.

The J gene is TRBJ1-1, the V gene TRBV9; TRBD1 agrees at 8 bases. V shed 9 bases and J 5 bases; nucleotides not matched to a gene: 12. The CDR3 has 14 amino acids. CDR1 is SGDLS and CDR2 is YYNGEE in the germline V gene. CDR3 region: CAITTGVKGTEAFF. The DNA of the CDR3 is TGTGCCATCACGACAGGGGTGAAGGGGACTGAAGCTTTCTTT.

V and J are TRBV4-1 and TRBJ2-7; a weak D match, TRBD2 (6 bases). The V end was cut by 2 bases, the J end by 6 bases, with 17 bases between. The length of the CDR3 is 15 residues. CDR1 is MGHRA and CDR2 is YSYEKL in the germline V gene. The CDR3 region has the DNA TGCGCCAGCAGCCAATTCTACCGGGAGTCGCGCGAGCAGTACTTC. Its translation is CASSQFYRESREQYF.

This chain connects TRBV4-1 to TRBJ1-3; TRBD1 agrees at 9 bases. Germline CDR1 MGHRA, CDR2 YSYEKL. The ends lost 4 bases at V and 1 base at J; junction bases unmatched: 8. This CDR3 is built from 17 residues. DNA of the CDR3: TGCGCCAGCAGCCCGACCGGACAGGGGAGTTCTGGAAACACCATATATTTT. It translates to CASSPTGQGSSGNTIYF.